These T cell receptor beta chains were read from a single sample in a study of blood T cell repertoires in COVID-19. Produced via immunoSEQ multiplex PCR; TCRdb's table is partial and in-frame only. The sample shows about 200,000 clones, around four fifths of them seen only once. The sequencing sample was made of peripheral blood. The receptors come from a man aged 55 to 70 with COVID-19, enrolled during active disease. The CDR3 runs from the conserved cysteine through the conserved F or W. The D gene is left open where the match is weak. The listing skips clone size in some rows; elsewhere it reads once, few, many or a size class.

J: TRBJ1-3; D: TRBD1; V: TRBV24-1; size: few; CDR3: CATSDPRGDTIYF; DNA: TGTGCCACCAGTGACCCCAGGGGGGACACCATATATTTT
J: TRBJ1-2; D: .; V: TRBV10-3; size: once; CDR3: CAISESDYWGYTF; DNA: TGTGCCATCAGTGAGTCTGACTATTGGGGCTACACCTTC
J: TRBJ2-2; D: .; V: TRBV4-2; size: .; CDR3: CASSPTGTGELFF; DNA: TGTGCCAGCAGCCCTACAGGGACCGGGGAGCTGTTTTTT
J: TRBJ1-2; D: TRBD1; V: TRBV5-1; size: .; CDR3: CASSIDRDYGYTF; DNA: TGCGCCAGCAGCATTGACAGGGACTATGGCTACACCTTC
J: TRBJ1-1; D: .; V: TRBV7-8; size: .; CDR3: CASSLAVQTEAFF; DNA: TGTGCCAGCAGCTTAGCGGTTCAGACTGAAGCTTTCTTT
J: TRBJ2-4; D: .; V: TRBV28; size: .; CDR3: CASREEDIQYF; DNA: TGTGCCAGCAGGGAAGAGGACATTCAGTACTTC
J: TRBJ1-3; D: TRBD1; V: TRBV5-4; size: .; CDR3: CASSLADRGYLSGNTIYF; DNA: TGTGCCAGCAGCTTGGCGGACAGGGGCTATCTCTCTGGAAACACCATATATTTT
J: TRBJ1-1; D: .; V: TRBV19; size: .; CDR3: CASSVGTLNTEAFF; DNA: TGTGCCAGTAGTGTCGGGACACTGAACACTGAAGCTTTCTTT
J: TRBJ1-1; D: .; V: TRBV18; size: few; CDR3: CASSPRTGSETEAFF; DNA: TGTGCCAGCTCACCCCGTACAGGGTCGGAGACTGAAGCTTTCTTT
J: TRBJ2-5; D: .; V: TRBV11-3; size: .; CDR3: CASSFKGPAVPETQYF; DNA: TGTGCCAGCAGCTTCAAGGGGCCCGCCGTCCCAGAGACCCAGTACTTC
J: TRBJ1-3; D: .; V: TRBV5-6; size: .; CDR3: CASSLQRFGNTIYF; DNA: TGTGCCAGCAGCTTGCAGAGGTTTGGAAACACCATATATTTT
J: TRBJ1-3; D: .; V: TRBV20-1; size: .; CDR3: CSTSPGGAGNTIYF; DNA: TGCAGTACTAGTCCCGGGGGAGCTGGAAACACCATATATTTT
J: TRBJ2-3; D: .; V: TRBV30; size: .; CDR3: CAWSGVVADTQYF; DNA: TGTGCCTGGAGCGGAGTTGTGGCAGATACGCAGTATTTT
J: TRBJ1-1; D: .; V: TRBV2; size: .; CDR3: CASGEGLGTEAFF; DNA: TGTGCCAGCGGGGAGGGATTGGGCACTGAAGCTTTCTTT
J: TRBJ1-2; D: .; V: TRBV3-1/TRBV3-2; size: .; CDR3: CASSQEGRGAYGYTF; DNA: TGTGCCAGCAGCCAAGAGGGCAGGGGAGCCTATGGCTACACCTTC
J: TRBJ2-5; D: TRBD1; V: TRBV11-2; size: few; CDR3: CASSLEGAGGMTQYF; DNA: TGTGCCAGCAGCTTAGAGGGGGCAGGGGGCATGACCCAGTACTTC
J: TRBJ1-2; D: .; V: TRBV5-1; size: .; CDR3: CASSLGGAGSGYTF; DNA: TGCGCCAGCAGCTTGGGGGGCGCAGGTAGTGGCTACACCTTC
J: TRBJ1-3; D: .; V: TRBV5-6; size: .; CDR3: CASSIRVSGNTIYF; DNA: TGTGCCAGCAGTATACGGGTCTCTGGAAACACCATATATTTT
J: TRBJ1-3; D: TRBD1; V: TRBV30; size: .; CDR3: CAWSPGQGRRNTIYF; DNA: TGTGCCTGGAGCCCGGGACAGGGGAGAAGAAACACCATATATTTT
J: TRBJ2-1; D: .; V: TRBV30; size: few; CDR3: CAWRPLTAPTPNEQFF; DNA: TGTGCCTGGAGGCCCTTGACAGCCCCAACCCCCAATGAGCAGTTCTTC